These T cell receptor beta chains were read from a single sample in a study of Tregs in tolerant kidney transplant recipients. These receptors have no identified antigens. Here immunoSEQ multiplex PCR was the method, and the copy in TCRdb shows in-frame clones only, minus some. This table holds approximately 17,000 clones, around 60% found once. The material sequenced was Tregs from blood cultured with allogeneic cells. Source of these receptors: a human donor in good health. CDR3s include the opening cysteine and the closing phenylalanine or tryptophan. A D gene is named only where the DNA matches it firmly. Only some rows state a clone size, as once, few, many or a class for expanded clones.

D,J,size,V,CDR3,DNA
-,TRBJ2-4,-,TRBV29-1,CSVAGGGVPAKNIQYF,TGCAGCGTTGCCGGAGGGGGTGTCCCAGCCAAAAACATTCAGTACTTC
-,TRBJ1-1,few,TRBV7-6,CASSLGGPGSTEAFF,TGTGCCAGCAGCTTAGGGGGGCCCGGGAGCACTGAAGCTTTCTTT
TRBD1,TRBJ1-2,-,TRBV6-6,CASGDRASGYTF,TGTGCCAGCGGGGACAGGGCGAGCGGCTACACCTTC
-,TRBJ1-1,-,TRBV7-3,CASSLVWWSMNTEAFF,TGTGCCAGCAGCTTAGTTTGGTGGAGCATGAACACTGAAGCTTTCTTT
TRBD2,TRBJ2-5,-,TRBV6-5,CASSYSTSGGQETQYF,TGTGCCAGCAGTTACTCCACTAGCGGGGGCCAAGAGACCCAGTACTTC
-,TRBJ1-1,-,TRBV6-5,CASSRTGEAFF,TGTGCCAGCAGTCGGACGGGGGAAGCTTTCTTT
-,TRBJ1-4,-,TRBV5-1,CASSSYTTDEKLFF,TGCGCCAGCAGCTCCTATACGACAGACGAAAAACTGTTTTTT
-,TRBJ2-5,few,TRBV27,CASSLVGGLTQYF,TGTGCCAGCAGTTTAGTAGGGGGTTTGACCCAGTACTTC
-,TRBJ1-2,-,TRBV7-2,CASSLSQGLEGYTF,TGTGCCAGCAGCTTAAGTCAGGGGTTGGAAGGCTACACCTTC
-,TRBJ1-2,-,TRBV9,CASSVTPRGGIGYTF,TGTGCCAGCAGCGTAACCCCCAGGGGCGGGATTGGCTACACCTTC
TRBD2,TRBJ2-1,few,TRBV7-2,CASKKQSSGRPYNEQFF,TGTGCCAGCAAAAAACAGAGCTCCGGGAGGCCCTACAATGAGCAGTTCTTC
TRBD1,TRBJ2-7,-,TRBV29-1,CSVAGETGVSYEQYF,TGCAGCGTTGCGGGGGAGACAGGGGTATCCTACGAGCAGTACTTC
-,TRBJ1-3,-,TRBV7-2,CASSFRYANTIYF,TGTGCCAGCAGCTTTCGTTACGCAAACACCATATATTTT
-,TRBJ2-2,-,TRBV2,CASSKDSTSNTGELFF,TGTGCCAGCAGTAAGGACTCGACTTCGAACACCGGGGAGCTGTTTTTT
-,TRBJ1-6,-,TRBV2,CASSEQGRNNSPLHF,TGTGCCAGCAGTGAGCAGGGGAGGAATAATTCACCCCTCCACTTT
-,TRBJ2-3,-,TRBV5-4,CASSSGPHTDTQYF,TGTGCCAGCAGCTCCGGCCCCCACACAGATACGCAGTATTTT
-,TRBJ1-1,-,TRBV5-1,CASRGTQVTEAFF,TGCGCCAGCCGTGGGACCCAGGTCACTGAAGCTTTCTTT
TRBD1,TRBJ2-1,-,TRBV5-1,CASSPGTGPYEQFF,TGCGCCAGCAGTCCCGGGACAGGGCCTTATGAGCAGTTCTTC
-,TRBJ1-2,-,TRBV5-6,CASSFFWFGGMDYGYTF,TGTGCCAGCAGCTTCTTCTGGTTTGGAGGGATGGACTATGGCTACACCTTC
TRBD1,TRBJ1-2,-,TRBV10-3,CATRTGGSANYGYTF,TGTGCCACACGGACAGGGGGTTCGGCTAACTATGGCTACACCTTC
TRBD1,TRBJ2-5,-,TRBV5-8,CASRPLGTGGRETQYF,TGTGCCAGCAGGCCACTGGGGACAGGGGGTCGAGAGACCCAGTACTTC
-,TRBJ1-2,-,TRBV7-2,CASSIQGVYGYTF,TGTGCCAGCAGCATACAGGGAGTCTATGGCTACACCTTC
-,TRBJ2-2,once,TRBV7-3,CASSFGGPGELFF,TGTGCCAGCAGCTTTGGGGGCCCCGGGGAGCTGTTTTTT
-,TRBJ2-4,-,TRBV5-1,CASSLDPILAKNIQYF,TGCGCCAGCAGCTTGGACCCGATACTAGCCAAAAACATTCAGTACTTC
-,TRBJ2-7,few,TRBV5-5,CASSLRGADYEQYF,TGTGCCAGCAGCCTTCGGGGAGCCGACTACGAGCAGTACTTC
-,TRBJ1-2,-,TRBV4-2,CASSQDSEYYGYTF,TGTGCCAGCAGCCAAGATAGCGAGTACTATGGCTACACCTTC
-,TRBJ1-1,medium-sized,TRBV18,CASSQDTEAFF,TGTGCCAGCTCACAGGACACTGAAGCTTTCTTT
-,TRBJ2-7,-,TRBV4-1,CASSPGNRGLDSYEQYF,TGCGCCAGCAGCCCAGGGAATCGGGGTTTGGACTCCTACGAGCAGTACTTC
TRBD2,TRBJ2-7,few,TRBV6-5,CASSYSGTSGAYEQYF,TGTGCCAGCAGTTACTCCGGGACTAGCGGGGCCTACGAGCAGTACTTC
TRBD1,TRBJ1-2,-,TRBV6-5,CASRNGRQGNSYTF,TGTGCCAGCAGGAACGGACGACAGGGAAACAGCTACACCTTC
TRBD1,TRBJ2-1,-,TRBV14,CASSQGDRAFNNEQFF,TGTGCCAGCAGCCAAGGGGACAGGGCTTTTAACAATGAGCAGTTCTTC
-,TRBJ1-4,-,TRBV6-6,CASVGGPTNEKLFF,TGTGCCAGCGTTGGCGGCCCAACTAATGAAAAACTGTTTTTT
-,TRBJ2-2,-,TRBV6-5,CASSYSRGDTGELFF,TGTGCCAGCAGTTACTCGAGAGGGGACACCGGGGAGCTGTTTTTT
-,TRBJ2-1,-,TRBV6-1,CASSEALRSLNEQFF,TGTGCCAGCAGTGAAGCACTCCGGTCCCTCAATGAGCAGTTCTTC
-,TRBJ1-2,-,TRBV15,CATSRGGSTNYGYTF,TGTGCCACCAGCAGGGGGGGGAGTACTAACTATGGCTACACCTTC
-,TRBJ1-1,-,TRBV30,CAWSKGGYDTEAFF,TGTGCCTGGAGTAAGGGCGGCTACGACACTGAAGCTTTCTTT
-,TRBJ1-5,-,TRBV19,CASSPRPLSPQHF,TGTGCCAGTAGTCCCCGCCCCTTATCGCCCCAGCATTTT
TRBD1,TRBJ2-1,once,TRBV6-5,CASTGQGAWNEQFF,TGTGCCAGCACCGGACAGGGGGCTTGGAATGAGCAGTTCTTC
-,TRBJ1-6,few,TRBV6-4,CASSATYNSPLHF,TGTGCCAGCAGTGCCACCTATAATTCACCCCTCCACTTT
TRBD1,TRBJ2-1,-,TRBV7-3,CASSLTGQGAGSYNEQFF,TGTGCCAGCAGCTTAACGGGACAGGGGGCCGGCTCCTACAATGAGCAGTTCTTC
-,TRBJ1-2,once,TRBV7-9,CASSALQGVGGYTF,TGTGCCAGCAGCGCCCTCCAAGGCGTAGGGGGCTACACCTTC
-,TRBJ2-3,medium-sized,TRBV30,CAWSRGGTDTQYF,TGTGCCTGGAGTAGAGGGGGAACAGATACGCAGTATTTT